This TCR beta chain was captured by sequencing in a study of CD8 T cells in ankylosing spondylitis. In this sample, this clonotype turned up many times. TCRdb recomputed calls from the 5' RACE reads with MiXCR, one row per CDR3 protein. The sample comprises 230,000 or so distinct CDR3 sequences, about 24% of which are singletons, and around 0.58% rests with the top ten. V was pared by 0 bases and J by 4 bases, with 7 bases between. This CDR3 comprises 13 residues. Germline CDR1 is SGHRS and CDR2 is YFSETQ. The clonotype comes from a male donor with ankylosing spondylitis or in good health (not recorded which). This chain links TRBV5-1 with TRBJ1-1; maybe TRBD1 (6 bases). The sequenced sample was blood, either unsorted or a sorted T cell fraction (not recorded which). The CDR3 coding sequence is TGCGCCAGCAGCTTGGGAGGGGGCACTGAAGCTTTCTTT. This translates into CASSLGGGTEAFF. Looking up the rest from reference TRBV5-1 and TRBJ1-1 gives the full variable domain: KAGVTQTPRYLIKTRGQQVTLSCSPISGHRSVSWYQQTPGQGLQFLFEYFSETQRNKGNFPGRFSGRQFSNSRSEMNVSTLELGDSALYLCASSLGGGTEAFFGQGTRLTVV.